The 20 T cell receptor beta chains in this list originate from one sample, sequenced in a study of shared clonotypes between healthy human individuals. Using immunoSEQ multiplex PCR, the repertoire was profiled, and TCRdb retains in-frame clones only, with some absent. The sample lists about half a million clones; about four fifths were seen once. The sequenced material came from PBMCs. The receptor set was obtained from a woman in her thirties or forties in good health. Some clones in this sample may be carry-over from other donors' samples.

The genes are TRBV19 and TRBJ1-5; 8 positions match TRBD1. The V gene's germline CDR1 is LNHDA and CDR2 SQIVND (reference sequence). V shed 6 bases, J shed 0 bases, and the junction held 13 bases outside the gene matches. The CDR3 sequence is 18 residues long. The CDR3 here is CASREDRVTLYSNQPQHF. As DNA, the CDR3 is TGTGCCAGTAGGGAGGACAGGGTCACCCTCTATAGCAATCAGCCCCAGCATTTT.

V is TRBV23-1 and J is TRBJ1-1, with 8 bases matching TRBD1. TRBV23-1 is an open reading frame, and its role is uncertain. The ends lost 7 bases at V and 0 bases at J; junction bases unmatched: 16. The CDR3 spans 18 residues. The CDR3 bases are TGCGCCAGCAATACCCAACCCGGACAGGGCTTTATGAACACTGAAGCTTTCTTT. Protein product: CASNTQPGQGFMNTEAFF.

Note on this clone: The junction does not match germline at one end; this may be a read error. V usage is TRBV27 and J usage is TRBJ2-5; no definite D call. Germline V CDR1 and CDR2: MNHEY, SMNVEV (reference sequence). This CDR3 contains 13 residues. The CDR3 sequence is CASSPTRQATQYF. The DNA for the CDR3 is TGTGCCAGCAGTCCTACTCGGCAAGCGACCCAGTACTTC.

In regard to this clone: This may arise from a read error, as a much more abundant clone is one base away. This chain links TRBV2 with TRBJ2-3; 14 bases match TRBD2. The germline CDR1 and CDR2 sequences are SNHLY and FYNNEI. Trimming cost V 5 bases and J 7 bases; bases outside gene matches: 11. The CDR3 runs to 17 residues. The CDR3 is CASSRLRLAGGPNTQYF. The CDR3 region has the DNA TGTGCCAGCAGTAGATTGAGACTAGCGGGAGGGCCAAATACGCAGTATTTT.

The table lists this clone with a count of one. The CDR3 reads CASGTGGPSYNEQFF. The CDR3 region has the DNA TGTGCCAGCGGTACAGGCGGACCGTCCTACAATGAGCAGTTCTTC. J is TRBJ2-1 and V is TRBV7-2; the D gene is possibly TRBD1 (5 bases). This CDR3 is 15 amino acids long. CDR1 and CDR2 from the germline V gene are SGHTA and FQGNSA. The ends were cut back, 8 bases at V and 1 base at J, with 15 bases in the middle.

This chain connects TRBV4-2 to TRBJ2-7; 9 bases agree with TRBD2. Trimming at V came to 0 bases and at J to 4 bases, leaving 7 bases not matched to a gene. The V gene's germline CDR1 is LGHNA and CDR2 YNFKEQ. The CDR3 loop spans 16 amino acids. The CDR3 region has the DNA TGTGCCAGCAGCCAAGATCAGGCGGGAGGGCTGTACGAGCAGTACTTC. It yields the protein CASSQDQAGGLYEQYF.

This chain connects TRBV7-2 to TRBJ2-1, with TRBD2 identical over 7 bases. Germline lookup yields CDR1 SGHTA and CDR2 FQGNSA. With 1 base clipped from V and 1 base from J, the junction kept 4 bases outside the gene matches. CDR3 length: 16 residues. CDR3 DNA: TGTGCCAGCAGCTTAGTCGTCGGGAGGTCCTACAATGAGCAGTTCTTC. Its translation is CASSLVVGRSYNEQFF.

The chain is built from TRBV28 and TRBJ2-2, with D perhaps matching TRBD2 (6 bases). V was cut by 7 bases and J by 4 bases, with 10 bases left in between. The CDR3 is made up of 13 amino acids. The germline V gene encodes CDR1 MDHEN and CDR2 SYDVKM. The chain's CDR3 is CASIMGGTGELFF. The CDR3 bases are TGTGCCAGCATTATGGGGGGCACCGGGGAGCTGTTTTTT.

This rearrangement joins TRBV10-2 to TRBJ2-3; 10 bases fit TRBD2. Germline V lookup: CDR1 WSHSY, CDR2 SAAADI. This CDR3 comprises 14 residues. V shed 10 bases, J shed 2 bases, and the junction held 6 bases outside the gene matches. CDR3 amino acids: CAISTSGFTDTQYF. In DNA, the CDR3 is TGCGCCATCTCGACTAGCGGGTTCACAGATACGCAGTATTTT.

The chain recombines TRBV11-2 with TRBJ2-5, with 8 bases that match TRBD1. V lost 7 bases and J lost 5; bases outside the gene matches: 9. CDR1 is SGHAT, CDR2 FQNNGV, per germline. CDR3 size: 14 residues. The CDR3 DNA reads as TGTGCCAGCAATCGACAGGGGCTAGGGGAGACCCAGTACTTC. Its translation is CASNRQGLGETQYF.

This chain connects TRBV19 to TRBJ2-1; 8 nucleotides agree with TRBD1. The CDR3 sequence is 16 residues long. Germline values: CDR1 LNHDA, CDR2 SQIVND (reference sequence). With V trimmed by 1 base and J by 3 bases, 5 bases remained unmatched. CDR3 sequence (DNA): TGTGCCAGTAGTATAGGCTCGGGACAGGTCTACAATGAGCAGTTCTTC. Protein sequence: CASSIGSGQVYNEQFF.

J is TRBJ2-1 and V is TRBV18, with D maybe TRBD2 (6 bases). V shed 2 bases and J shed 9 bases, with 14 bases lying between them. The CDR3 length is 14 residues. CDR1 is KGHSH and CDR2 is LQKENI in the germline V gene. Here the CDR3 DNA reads TGTGCCAGCTCACCAAGTGGGAGTAGCGGTGAGCAGTTCTTC. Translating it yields CASSPSGSSGEQFF.

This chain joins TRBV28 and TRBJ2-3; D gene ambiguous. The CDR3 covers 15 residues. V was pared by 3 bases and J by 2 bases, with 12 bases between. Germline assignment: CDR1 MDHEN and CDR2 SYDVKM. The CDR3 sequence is CASSFAVPNTDTQYF. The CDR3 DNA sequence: TGTGCCAGCAGTTTTGCAGTACCTAACACAGATACGCAGTATTTT.

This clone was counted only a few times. The CDR3, as DNA: TGTGCCACCAGAGAGGGGACAGGGGAAGCGGAGGAAAAACTGTTTTTT. As protein: CATREGTGEAEEKLFF. The chain is built from TRBV15 and TRBJ1-4; 10 bases are a match to TRBD1. This CDR3 comprises 16 residues. The ends lost 6 bases at V and 8 bases at J; junction bases unmatched: 12. Per germline, CDR1 LNHNV and CDR2 YYDKDF (reference sequence).

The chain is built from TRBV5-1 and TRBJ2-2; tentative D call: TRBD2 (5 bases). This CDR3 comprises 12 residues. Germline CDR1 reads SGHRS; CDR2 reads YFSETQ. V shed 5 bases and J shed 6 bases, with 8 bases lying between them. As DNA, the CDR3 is TGCGCCAGCAGTAGCGCCCCCGGGGAGCTGTTTTTT. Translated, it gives CASSSAPGELFF.

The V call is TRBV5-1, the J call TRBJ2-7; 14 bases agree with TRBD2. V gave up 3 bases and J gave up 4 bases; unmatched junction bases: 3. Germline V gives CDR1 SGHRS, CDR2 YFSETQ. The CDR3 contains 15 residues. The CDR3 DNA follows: TGCGCCAGCAGCTACGGGACTAGCGGGAGTTACGAGCAGTACTTC. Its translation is CASSYGTSGSYEQYF.

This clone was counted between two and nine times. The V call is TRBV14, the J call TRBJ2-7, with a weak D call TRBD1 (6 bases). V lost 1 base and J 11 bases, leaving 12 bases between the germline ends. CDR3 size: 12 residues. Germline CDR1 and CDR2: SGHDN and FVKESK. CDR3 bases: TGTGCCAGCAGCCAAGTGGGGGCGAAGGAGTACTTC. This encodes CASSQVGAKEYF.

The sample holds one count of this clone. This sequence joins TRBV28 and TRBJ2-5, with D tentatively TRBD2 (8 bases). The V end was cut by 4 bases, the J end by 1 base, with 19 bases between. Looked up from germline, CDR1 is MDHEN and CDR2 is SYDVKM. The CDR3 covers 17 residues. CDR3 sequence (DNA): TGTGCCAGCAGTTATGAGGGGGCTAGCGGGTCCCAAGAGACCCAGTACTTC. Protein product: CASSYEGASGSQETQYF.

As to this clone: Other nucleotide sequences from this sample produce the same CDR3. CDR3 loop: CASSLSSGANVLTF. CDR3 nucleotide sequence: TGTGCCAGCAGCTTGAGCTCTGGGGCCAACGTCCTGACTTTC. The chain has TRBV5-6 and TRBJ2-6; D gene uncertain. V was clipped by 1 base and J by 0 bases, with 2 bases between them. This CDR3 spans 14 amino acids. Germline lookup yields CDR1 SGHDT and CDR2 YYEEEE.

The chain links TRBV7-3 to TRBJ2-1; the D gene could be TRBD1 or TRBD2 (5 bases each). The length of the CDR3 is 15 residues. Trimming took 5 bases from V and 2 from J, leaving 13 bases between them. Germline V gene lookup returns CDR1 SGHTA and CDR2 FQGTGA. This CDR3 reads CASSPGDGTYNEQFF. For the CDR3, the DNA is TGTGCCAGCAGCCCCGGGGACGGAACCTACAATGAGCAGTTCTTC.